What follows are 4 T cell receptor beta chains derived from one specimen sequenced in a study of shared clonotypes between healthy human individuals. Profiling relied on immunoSEQ multiplex PCR, and the TCRdb table lists in-frame clones only, not all of them. The data hold approximately 240,000 clones, with over 50% observed a single time. Sample: memory CD4+ T cells sorted from blood. Sample subset: CD45RA-negative fraction. Source of these receptors: a young man in good health.

The genes are TRBV11-2 and TRBJ1-1; D is uncertain. The CDR3 extends over 15 amino acids. V dropped 7 bases and J dropped 4 bases, with 19 bases sitting between them. CDR1 is SGHAT and CDR2 is FQNNGV in the germline V gene. CDR3 in amino acids: CASTPDRIPGTEAFF. The CDR3 coding sequence is TGTGCCAGCACCCCGGACCGAATCCCGGGCACTGAAGCTTTCTTT.

This clone appeared a few times. This chain links TRBV27 with TRBJ1-5, with a weak D call TRBD1 (5 bases). V gave up 2 bases and J gave up 11 bases, with 22 bases separating them. This CDR3 is 16 amino acids long. Germline assignment: CDR1 MNHEY and CDR2 SMNVEV (reference sequence). CDR3 sequence reads: CASSLLPPRVPGAQHF. The CDR3 region has the DNA TGTGCCAGCAGTTTACTCCCCCCCAGGGTCCCGGGGGCCCAGCATTTT.

The J gene is TRBJ2-5, the V gene TRBV7-9; D not resolved. With 5 bases removed from V and 1 base from J, the gap between germline ends came to 2 bases. Germline values: CDR1 SEHNR, CDR2 FQNEAQ (reference sequence). The CDR3 contains 11 residues. CDR3 sequence (DNA): TGTGCCAGCAGCGCCCAAGAGACCCAGTACTTC. Translating gives CASSAQETQYF.

The V and J genes are TRBV28 and TRBJ2-3; D may match TRBD1 or TRBD2 (6 bases each). Germline loops: CDR1 MDHEN, CDR2 SYDVKM. The V and J ends lost 7 bases and 5 bases respectively, with 19 bases between them. The CDR3 contains 15 residues. CDR3 DNA sequence: TGTGCCAGCACCCTGGGGGCGGGAACTGGAGATACGCAGTATTTT. Protein product: CASTLGAGTGDTQYF.